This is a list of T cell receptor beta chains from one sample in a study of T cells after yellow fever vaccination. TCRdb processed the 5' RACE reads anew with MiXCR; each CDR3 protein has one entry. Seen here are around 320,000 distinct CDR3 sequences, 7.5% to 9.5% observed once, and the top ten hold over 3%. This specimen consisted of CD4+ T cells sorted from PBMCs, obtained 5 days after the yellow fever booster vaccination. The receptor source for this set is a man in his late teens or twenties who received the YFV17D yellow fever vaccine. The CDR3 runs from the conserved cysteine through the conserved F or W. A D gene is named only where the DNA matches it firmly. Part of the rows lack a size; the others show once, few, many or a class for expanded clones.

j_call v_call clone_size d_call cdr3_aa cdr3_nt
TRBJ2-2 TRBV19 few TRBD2 CARGTKGTGELFF TGTGCCAGAGGGACTAAAGGGACCGGGGAGCTGTTTTTT
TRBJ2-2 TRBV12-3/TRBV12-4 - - CASSKETGELFF TGTGCCAGCAGTAAAGAGACAGGGGAGCTGTTTTTT
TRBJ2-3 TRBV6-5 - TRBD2 CATPTLVTSGGKGTDTQYF TGTGCCACCCCCACCCTCGTAACTAGCGGGGGGAAGGGCACAGATACGCAGTATTTT
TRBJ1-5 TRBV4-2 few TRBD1 CASSPRQGIEPQHF TGTGCCAGCAGCCCGCGACAGGGAATCGAGCCCCAGCATTTT
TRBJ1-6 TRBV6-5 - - CASKFGSSYNSPLHF TGTGCCAGCAAATTCGGAAGCTCCTATAATTCACCCCTCCACTTT
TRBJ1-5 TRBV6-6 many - CASSPLSRAHSNQPQHF TGTGCCAGCAGCCCCCTCTCCAGGGCTCATAGCAATCAGCCCCAGCATTTT
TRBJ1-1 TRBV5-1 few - CASGDTENTEAFF TGCGCCAGCGGAGACACAGAGAACACTGAAGCTTTCTTT
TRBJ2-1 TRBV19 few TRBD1 CASSMVPGQGWDEQFF TGTGCCAGTAGTATGGTTCCGGGACAGGGGTGGGATGAGCAGTTCTTC
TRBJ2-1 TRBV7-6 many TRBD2 CASSLGGTSGPVDEQFF TGTGCCAGCAGCTTAGGCGGGACTAGCGGACCCGTAGATGAGCAGTTCTTC
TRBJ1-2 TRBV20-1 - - CSAWTENYGYTF TGCAGTGCCTGGACGGAAAACTATGGCTACACCTTC
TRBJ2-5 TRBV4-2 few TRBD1 CASSHDRAQETQYF TGTGCCAGCAGCCATGACAGGGCCCAAGAGACCCAGTACTTC
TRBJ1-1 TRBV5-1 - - CASSLVDYTEAFF TGCGCCAGCAGCTTGGTGGACTACACTGAAGCTTTCTTT
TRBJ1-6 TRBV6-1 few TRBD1 CASSEGTGIYLRLHF TGTGCCAGCAGTGAGGGGACAGGGATTTATTTGAGACTCCACTTT
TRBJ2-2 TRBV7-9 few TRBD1 CASSPRGQGSGTGELFF TGTGCCAGCAGCCCGCGCGGACAGGGCAGCGGCACCGGGGAGCTGTTTTTT
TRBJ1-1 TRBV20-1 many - CSARQMNTEAFF TGCAGTGCTAGACAGATGAACACTGAAGCTTTCTTT
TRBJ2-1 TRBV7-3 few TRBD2 CASSPRGGLSSYNEQFF TGTGCCAGCAGCCCACGGGGGGGACTTAGCTCCTACAATGAGCAGTTCTTC
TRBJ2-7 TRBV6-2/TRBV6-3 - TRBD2 CASRPGGIYEQYF TGTGCCAGCAGGCCCGGGGGGATCTACGAGCAGTACTTC
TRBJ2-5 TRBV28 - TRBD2 CASSFLAGGQGGETQYF TGTGCCAGCAGTTTCCTAGCGGGGGGGCAAGGTGGAGAGACCCAGTACTTC
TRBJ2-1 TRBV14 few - CASSFHRVANEQFF TGTGCCAGCAGCTTTCACAGGGTTGCCAATGAGCAGTTCTTC
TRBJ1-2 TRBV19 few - CASTGTSYSNYGYTF TGTGCCAGCACCGGGACAAGCTATTCTAACTATGGCTACACCTTC
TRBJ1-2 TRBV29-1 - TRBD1 CSVGTALFGYTF TGCAGCGTAGGGACAGCCCTCTTTGGCTACACCTTC
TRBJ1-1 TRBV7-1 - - CASSSRLPNTEAFF TGCGCCAGCAGCTCCAGACTGCCGAACACTGAAGCTTTCTTT
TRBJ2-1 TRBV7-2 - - CASSGQPEQFF TGTGCCAGCAGCGGACAGCCGGAGCAGTTCTTC
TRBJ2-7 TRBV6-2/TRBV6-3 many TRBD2 CASTTTSGAYEQYF TGTGCCAGCACAACGACTAGCGGGGCCTACGAGCAGTACTTC
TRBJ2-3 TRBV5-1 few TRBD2 CASSLVSGGAATDTQYF TGCGCCAGCAGCTTGGTTAGCGGGGGGGCCGCCACAGATACGCAGTATTTT
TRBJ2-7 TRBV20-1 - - CSARDRRGSSYEQYF TGCAGTGCTAGAGATCGTCGGGGATCTTCCTACGAGCAGTACTTC
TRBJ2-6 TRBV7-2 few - CASSPQGPGANVLTF TGTGCCAGCAGCCCACAGGGTCCTGGGGCCAACGTCCTGACTTTC
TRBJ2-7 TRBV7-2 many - CASSLGGEYEQYF TGTGCCAGCAGCTTAGGAGGGGAGTACGAGCAGTACTTC
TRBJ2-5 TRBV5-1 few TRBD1 CASSRGAGTGYSAQYF TGCGCCAGCAGCCGCGGGGCCGGGACAGGGTATTCGGCCCAGTACTTC
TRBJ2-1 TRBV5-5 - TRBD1 CASSLGGGTGNEQFF TGTGCCAGCAGCTTGGGAGGGGGGACAGGGAATGAGCAGTTCTTC
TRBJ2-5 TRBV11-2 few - CASSHHPIREETQYF TGTGCCAGCAGCCACCATCCTATCCGGGAGGAGACCCAGTACTTC
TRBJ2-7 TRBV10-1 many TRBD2 CASSPLAGAYEQYF TGCGCCAGCAGTCCTCTAGCGGGGGCCTACGAGCAGTACTTC
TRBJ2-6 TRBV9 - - CASRYGSGANVLTF TGTGCCAGCAGGTACGGCTCTGGGGCCAACGTCCTGACTTTC
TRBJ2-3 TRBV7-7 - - CASSETDTDTQYF TGTGCCAGCTCAGAGACGGACACAGATACGCAGTATTTT
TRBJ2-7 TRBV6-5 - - CASRSGQSASGQYF TGTGCCAGCAGGTCGGGACAAAGCGCTTCTGGGCAGTACTTC
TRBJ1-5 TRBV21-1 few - CASSEKRGRKPNQPQHF TGTGCCAGCAGCGAGAAAAGGGGCCGGAAACCCAATCAGCCCCAGCATTTT
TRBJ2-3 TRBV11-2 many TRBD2 CASSLGTSGGLWADTQYF TGTGCCAGCAGCTTAGGCACTAGCGGGGGGCTGTGGGCAGATACGCAGTATTTT
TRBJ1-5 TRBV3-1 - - CASSRQVGNQPQHF TGTGCCAGCAGCCGACAGGTGGGCAATCAGCCCCAGCATTTT
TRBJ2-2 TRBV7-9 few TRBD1 CASSTGQVSTGELFF TGTGCCAGCAGCACCGGACAGGTTAGCACCGGGGAGCTGTTTTTT
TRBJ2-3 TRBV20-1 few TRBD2 CSARNIAGNTDTQYF TGCAGTGCTAGGAATATAGCGGGGAACACAGATACGCAGTATTTT
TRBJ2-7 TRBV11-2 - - CASSSFQANSYEQYF TGTGCCAGCAGCTCTTTTCAGGCCAATTCCTACGAGCAGTACTTC
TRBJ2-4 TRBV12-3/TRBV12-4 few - CASSLIMNIQYF TGTGCCAGCAGCCTCATTATGAACATTCAGTACTTC
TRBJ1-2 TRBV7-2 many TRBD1 CASTRQGEYGYTF TGTGCCAGCACCCGACAGGGGGAATATGGCTACACCTTC
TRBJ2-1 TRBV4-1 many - CASSQGVPLAYNEQFF TGCGCCAGCAGCCAAGGGGTTCCCTTGGCCTACAATGAGCAGTTCTTC
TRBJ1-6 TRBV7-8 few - CASSLASLTGRDSPLHF TGTGCCAGCAGCTTAGCATCCCTAACAGGGAGGGATTCACCCCTCCACTTT
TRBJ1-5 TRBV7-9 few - CASSFRQISNQPQHF TGTGCCAGCAGCTTTAGACAGATTAGCAATCAGCCCCAGCATTTT
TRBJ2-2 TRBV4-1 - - CASSQLGGPVGELFF TGCGCCAGCAGCCAATTGGGGGGGCCTGTCGGGGAGCTGTTTTTT
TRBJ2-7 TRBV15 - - CATSRDVGTYEQYF TGTGCCACCAGCAGAGATGTCGGGACCTACGAGCAGTACTTC
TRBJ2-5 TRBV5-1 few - CASKEETQYF TGCGCCAGCAAGGAAGAGACCCAGTACTTC
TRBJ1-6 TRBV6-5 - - CASSYWTENSPLHF TGTGCCAGCAGTTACTGGACGGAAAATTCACCCCTCCACTTT
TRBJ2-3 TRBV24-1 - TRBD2 CATSDSSGGTDTQYF TGTGCCACCAGTGATTCTAGCGGGGGCACAGATACGCAGTATTTT
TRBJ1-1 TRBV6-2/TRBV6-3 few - CASSYAGTVNTEAFF TGTGCCAGCAGTTACGCCGGGACGGTGAACACTGAAGCTTTCTTT
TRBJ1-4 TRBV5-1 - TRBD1 CASSLGNRGYNEGEKLFF TGCGCCAGCAGCTTGGGGAACAGGGGATATAATGAAGGTGAAAAACTGTTTTTT
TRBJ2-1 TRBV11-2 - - CASSSIKRLGVDEQFF TGTGCCAGCAGCTCCATCAAGAGACTAGGAGTCGATGAGCAGTTCTTC
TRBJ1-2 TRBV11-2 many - CASSLDRVPTFGGYTF TGTGCCAGCAGCTTAGACAGGGTACCGACTTTCGGCGGCTACACCTTC
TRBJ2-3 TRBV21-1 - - CASSVPKVWGAGPDTQYF TGTGCCAGCAGCGTACCCAAGGTGTGGGGCGCGGGGCCAGATACGCAGTATTTT
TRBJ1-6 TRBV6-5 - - CASSPGVGRDNSPLHF TGTGCCAGCAGTCCCGGGGTCGGGAGAGATAATTCACCCCTCCACTTT